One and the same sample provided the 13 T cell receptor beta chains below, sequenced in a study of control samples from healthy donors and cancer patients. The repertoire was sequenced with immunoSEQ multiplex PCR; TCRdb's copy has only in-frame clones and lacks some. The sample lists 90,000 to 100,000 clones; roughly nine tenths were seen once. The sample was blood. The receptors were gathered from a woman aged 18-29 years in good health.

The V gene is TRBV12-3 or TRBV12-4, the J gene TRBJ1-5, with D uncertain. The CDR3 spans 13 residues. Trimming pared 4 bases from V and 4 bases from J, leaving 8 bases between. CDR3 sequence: CASSSAKNQPQHF. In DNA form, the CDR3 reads TGTGCCAGCAGTTCCGCAAAAAATCAGCCCCAGCATTTT.

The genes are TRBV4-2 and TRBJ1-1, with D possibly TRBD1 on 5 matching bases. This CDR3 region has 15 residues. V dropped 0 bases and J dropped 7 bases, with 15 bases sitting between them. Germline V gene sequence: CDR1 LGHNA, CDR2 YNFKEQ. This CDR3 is CASSQDYSGYGEAFF. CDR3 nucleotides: TGTGCCAGCAGCCAAGATTATTCAGGGTATGGTGAAGCTTTCTTT.

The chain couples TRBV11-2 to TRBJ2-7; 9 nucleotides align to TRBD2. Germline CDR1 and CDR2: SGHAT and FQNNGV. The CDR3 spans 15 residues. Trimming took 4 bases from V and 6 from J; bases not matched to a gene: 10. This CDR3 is CASSWFFGSGSEQYF. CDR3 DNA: TGTGCCAGCAGCTGGTTCTTTGGTAGCGGGAGCGAGCAGTACTTC.

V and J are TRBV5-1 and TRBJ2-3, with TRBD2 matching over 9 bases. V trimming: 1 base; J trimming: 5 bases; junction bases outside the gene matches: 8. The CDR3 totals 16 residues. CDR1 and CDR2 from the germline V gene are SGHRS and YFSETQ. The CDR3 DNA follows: TGCGCCAGCAGCTTGTCCCTAGCGGGGAATGGAGATACGCAGTATTTT. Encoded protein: CASSLSLAGNGDTQYF.

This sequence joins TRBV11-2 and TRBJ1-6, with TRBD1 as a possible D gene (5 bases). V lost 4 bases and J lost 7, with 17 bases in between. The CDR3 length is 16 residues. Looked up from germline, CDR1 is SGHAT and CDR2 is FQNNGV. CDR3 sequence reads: CASSSTRDWLNSPLHF. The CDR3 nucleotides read TGTGCCAGCAGCTCCACACGGGACTGGTTAAATTCACCCCTCCACTTT. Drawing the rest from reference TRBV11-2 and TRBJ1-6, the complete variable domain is EAGVAQSPRYKIIEKRQSVAFWCNPISGHATLYWYQQILGQGPKLLIQFQNNGVVDDSQLPKDRFSAERLKGVDSTLKIQPAKLEDSAVYLCASSSTRDWLNSPLHFGNGTRLTVT.

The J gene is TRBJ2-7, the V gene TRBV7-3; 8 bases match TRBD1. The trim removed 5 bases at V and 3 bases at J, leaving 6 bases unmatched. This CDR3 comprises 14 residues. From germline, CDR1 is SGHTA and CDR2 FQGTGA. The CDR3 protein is CASSLLGQGYEQYF. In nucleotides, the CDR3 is TGTGCCAGCAGCCTACTCGGACAGGGCTACGAGCAGTACTTC. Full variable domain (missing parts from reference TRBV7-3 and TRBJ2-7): GAGVSQTPSNKVTEKGKYVELRCDPISGHTALYWYRQSLGQGPEFLIYFQGTGAADDSGLPNDRFFAVRPEGSVSTLKIQRTERGDSAVYLCASSLLGQGYEQYFGPGTRLTVT.

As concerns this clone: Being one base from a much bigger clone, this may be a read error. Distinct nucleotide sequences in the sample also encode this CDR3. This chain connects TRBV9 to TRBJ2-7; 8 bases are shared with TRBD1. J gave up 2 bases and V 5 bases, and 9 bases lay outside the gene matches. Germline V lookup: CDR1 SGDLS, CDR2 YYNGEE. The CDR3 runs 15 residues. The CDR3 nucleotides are TGTGCCAGCAGTACCTTGACAGGGGTCGCCTACGAGCAGTACTTC. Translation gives CASSTLTGVAYEQYF.

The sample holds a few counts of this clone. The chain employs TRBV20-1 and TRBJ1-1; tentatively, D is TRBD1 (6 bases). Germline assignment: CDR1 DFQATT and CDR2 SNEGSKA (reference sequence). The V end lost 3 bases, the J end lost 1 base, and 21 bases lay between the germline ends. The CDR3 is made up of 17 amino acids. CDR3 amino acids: CSASADWGPSSNTEAFF. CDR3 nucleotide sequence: TGCAGTGCTAGTGCCGACTGGGGGCCATCTTCGAACACTGAAGCTTTCTTT.

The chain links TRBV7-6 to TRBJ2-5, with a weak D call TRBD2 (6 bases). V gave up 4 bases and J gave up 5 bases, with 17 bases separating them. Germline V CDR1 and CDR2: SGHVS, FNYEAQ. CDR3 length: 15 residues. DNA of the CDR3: TGTGCCAGCAGCTCAATACAGCGGGTTAGGGAGACCCAGTACTTC. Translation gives CASSSIQRVRETQYF. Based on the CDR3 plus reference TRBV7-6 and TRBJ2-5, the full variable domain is GAGVSQSPRYKVTKRGQDVALRCDPISGHVSLYWYRQALGQGPEFLTYFNYEAQQDKSGLPNDRFSAERPEGSISTLTIQRTEQRDSAMYRCASSSIQRVRETQYFGPGTRLLVL.

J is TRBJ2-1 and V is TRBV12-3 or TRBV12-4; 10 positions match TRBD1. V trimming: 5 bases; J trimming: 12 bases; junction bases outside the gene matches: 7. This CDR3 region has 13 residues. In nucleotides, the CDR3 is TGTGCCAGCAGTCGGGGGACAGGGGTTCGGCAGTTCTTC. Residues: CASSRGTGVRQFF.

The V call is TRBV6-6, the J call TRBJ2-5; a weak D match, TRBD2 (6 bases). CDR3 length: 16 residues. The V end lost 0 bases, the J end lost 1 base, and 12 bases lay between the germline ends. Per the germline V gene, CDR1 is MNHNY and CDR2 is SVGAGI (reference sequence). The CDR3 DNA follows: TGTGCCAGCAGTTACTCTGTCTCAGCGGGCCAAGAGACCCAGTACTTC. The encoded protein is CASSYSVSAGQETQYF.

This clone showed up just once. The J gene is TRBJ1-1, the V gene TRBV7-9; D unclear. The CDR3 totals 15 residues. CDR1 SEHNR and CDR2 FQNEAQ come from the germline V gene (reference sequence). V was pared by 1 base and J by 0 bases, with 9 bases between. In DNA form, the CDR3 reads TGTGCCAGCAGCTTAGATCGAGCCATGAACACTGAAGCTTTCTTT. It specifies CASSLDRAMNTEAFF.

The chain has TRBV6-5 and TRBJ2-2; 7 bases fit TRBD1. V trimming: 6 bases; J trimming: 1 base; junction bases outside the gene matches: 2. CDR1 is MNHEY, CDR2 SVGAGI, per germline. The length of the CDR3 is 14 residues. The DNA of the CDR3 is TGTGCCAGCAGCCGGGACAGGAACACCGGGGAGCTGTTTTTT. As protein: CASSRDRNTGELFF.